These 4 T cell receptor beta chains were all obtained from the same sample, sequenced in a study of blood T cell repertoires in COVID-19. TCRdb's table, derived via immunoSEQ multiplex PCR, lists solely in-frame clones and lacks some. The sample shows about 340,000 clones, under 95% of them seen only once. The sample comprised PBMCs or T cells enriched from blood (not recorded which). These receptors were taken from a woman aged 25 to 45 who had recovered from COVID-19.

V is TRBV15 and J is TRBJ1-2, with D possibly TRBD1 on 5 matching bases. CDR1 and CDR2 (germline): LNHNV, YYDKDF (reference sequence). V lost 8 bases, J lost 7 bases, and 14 bases lay in between. This CDR3 comprises 12 residues. CDR3 sequence (DNA): TGTGCCACCTCACCTTTCGGGGGTGGCTACACCTTC. It yields the protein CATSPFGGGYTF. The complete variable domain, with remaining parts taken from reference TRBV15 and TRBJ1-2, reads DAMVIQNPRYQVTQFGKPVTLSCSQTLNHNVMYWYQQKSSQAPKLLFHYYDKDFNNEADTPDNFQSRRPNTSFCFLDIRSPGLGDTAMYLCATSPFGGGYTFGSGTRLTVV.

This clone was seen a single time. The chain combines TRBV6-6 with TRBJ2-2; TRBD1 agrees at 7 bases. Germline V lookup: CDR1 MNHNY, CDR2 SVGAGI (reference sequence). CDR3 length: 16 amino acids. J gave up 7 bases and V 8 bases, and 16 bases lay outside the gene matches. CDR3 coding DNA: TGTGCCAGCTCCGACAGGGTGAGGGCCTCGGACGGGGAGCTGTTTTTT. This translates into CASSDRVRASDGELFF.

The chain employs TRBV13 and TRBJ1-2, with 10 bases lining up with TRBD1. V gave up 6 bases and J gave up 7 bases; unmatched junction bases: 14. Germline assignment: CDR1 PRHDT and CDR2 FYEKMQ (reference sequence). The CDR3 sequence is 16 residues long. The CDR3 sequence: CASSVAWTGGNSGYTF. The CDR3 nucleotides are TGTGCCAGCAGTGTAGCGTGGACAGGGGGTAATTCTGGCTACACCTTC.

The V gene is TRBV5-4, the J gene TRBJ2-6; D remains unclear. The CDR3 length is 15 residues. Looked up from germline, CDR1 is SGHNT and CDR2 is YYREEE (reference sequence). V lost 5 bases and J 0 bases, leaving 9 bases between the germline ends. In DNA form, the CDR3 reads TGTGCCAGCAGAGATGCTAGCTCTGGGGCCAACGTCCTGACTTTC. This encodes CASRDASSGANVLTF.